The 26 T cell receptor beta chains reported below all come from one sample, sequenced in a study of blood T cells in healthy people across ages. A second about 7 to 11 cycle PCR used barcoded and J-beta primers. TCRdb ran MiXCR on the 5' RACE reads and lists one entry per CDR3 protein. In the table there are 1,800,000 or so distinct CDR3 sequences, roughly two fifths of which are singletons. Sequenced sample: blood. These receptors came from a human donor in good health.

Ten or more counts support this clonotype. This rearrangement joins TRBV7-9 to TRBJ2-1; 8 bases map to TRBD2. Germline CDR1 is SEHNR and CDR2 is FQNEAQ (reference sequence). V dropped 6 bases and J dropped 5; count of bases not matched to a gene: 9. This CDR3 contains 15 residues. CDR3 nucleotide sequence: TGTGCCAGCAGGAATCGCGGGGGGCCCAACAATGAGCAGTTCTTC. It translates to CASRNRGGPNNEQFF.

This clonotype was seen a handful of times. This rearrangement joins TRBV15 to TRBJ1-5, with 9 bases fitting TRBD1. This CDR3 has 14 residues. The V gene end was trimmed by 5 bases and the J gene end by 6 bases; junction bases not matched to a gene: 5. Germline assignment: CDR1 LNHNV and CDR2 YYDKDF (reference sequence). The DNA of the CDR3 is TGTGCCACCAGCGGGGACAGGGAGGTTCAGCCCCAGCATTTT. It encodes CATSGDREVQPQHF.

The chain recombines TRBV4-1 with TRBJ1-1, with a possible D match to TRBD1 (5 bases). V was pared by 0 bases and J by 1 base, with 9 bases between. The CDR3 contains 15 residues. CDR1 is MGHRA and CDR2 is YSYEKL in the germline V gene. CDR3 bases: TGCGCCAGCAGCCAAGACGGGGGTTCGAACACTGAAGCTTTCTTT. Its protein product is CASSQDGGSNTEAFF.

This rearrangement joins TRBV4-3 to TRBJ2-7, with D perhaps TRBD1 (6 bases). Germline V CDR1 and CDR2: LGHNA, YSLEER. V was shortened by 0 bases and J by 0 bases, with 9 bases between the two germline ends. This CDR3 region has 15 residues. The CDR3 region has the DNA TGCGCCAGCAGCCAAGAGACAGGATTCTCCTACGAGCAGTACTTC. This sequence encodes CASSQETGFSYEQYF.

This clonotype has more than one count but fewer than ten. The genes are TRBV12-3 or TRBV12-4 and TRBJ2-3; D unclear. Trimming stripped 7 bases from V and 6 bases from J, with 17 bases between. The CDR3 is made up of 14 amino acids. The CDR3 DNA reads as TGTGCCAGCACCCCTAGGGTCCGGCTCGATACGCAGTATTTT. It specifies CASTPRVRLDTQYF.

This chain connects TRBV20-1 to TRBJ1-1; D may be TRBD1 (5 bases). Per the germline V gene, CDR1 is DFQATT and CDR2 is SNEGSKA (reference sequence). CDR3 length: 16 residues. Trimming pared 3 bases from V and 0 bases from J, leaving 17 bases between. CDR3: CSARSPGAGLNTEAFF. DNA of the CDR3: TGCAGTGCTAGGAGCCCCGGTGCGGGACTGAACACTGAAGCTTTCTTT.

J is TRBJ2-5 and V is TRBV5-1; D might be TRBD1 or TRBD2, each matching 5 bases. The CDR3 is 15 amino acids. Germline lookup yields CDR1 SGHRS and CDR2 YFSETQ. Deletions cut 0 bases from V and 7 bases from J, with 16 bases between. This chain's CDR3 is CASSLGGRGRSTQYF. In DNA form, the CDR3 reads TGCGCCAGCAGCTTGGGGGGGAGAGGGAGATCGACCCAGTACTTC.

The CDR3 bases are TGTGCCAGTAGTTCCTCGTCTAGCCCCAGCTCCTACAATGAGCAGTTCTTC. This codes for CASSSSSSPSSYNEQFF. The chain couples TRBV19 to TRBJ2-1; a possible D gene is TRBD2 (5 bases). Looked up from germline, CDR1 is LNHDA and CDR2 is SQIVND (reference sequence). The V end lost 5 bases, the J end lost 0 bases, and 17 bases lay between the germline ends. This CDR3 contains 17 residues.

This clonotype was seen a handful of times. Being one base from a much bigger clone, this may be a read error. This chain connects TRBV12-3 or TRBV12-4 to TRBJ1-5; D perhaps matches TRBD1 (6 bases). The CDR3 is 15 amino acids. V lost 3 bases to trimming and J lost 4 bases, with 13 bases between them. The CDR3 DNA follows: TGTGCCAGCAGTTTGGGGGCAGCCGTTAATCAGCCCCAGCATTTT. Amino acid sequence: CASSLGAAVNQPQHF.

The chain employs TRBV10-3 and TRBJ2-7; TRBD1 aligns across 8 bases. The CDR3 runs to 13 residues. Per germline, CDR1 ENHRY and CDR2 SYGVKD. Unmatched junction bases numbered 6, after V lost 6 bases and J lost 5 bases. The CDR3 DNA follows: TGTGCCATCAGGGACAGGGCGAGGGACGAGCAGTACTTC. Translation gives CAIRDRARDEQYF.

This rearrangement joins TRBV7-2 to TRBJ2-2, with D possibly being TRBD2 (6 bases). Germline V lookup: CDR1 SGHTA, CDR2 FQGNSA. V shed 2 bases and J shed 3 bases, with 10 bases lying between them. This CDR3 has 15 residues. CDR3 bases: TGTGCCAGCAGCTTATGGGGGGTCCACACCGGGGAGCTGTTTTTT. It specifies CASSLWGVHTGELFF.

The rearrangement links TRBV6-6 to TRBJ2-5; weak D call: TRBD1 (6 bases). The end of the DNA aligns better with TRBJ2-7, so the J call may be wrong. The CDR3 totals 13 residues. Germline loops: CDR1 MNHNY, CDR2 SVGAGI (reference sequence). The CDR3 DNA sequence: TGTGCCAGCAGTTTATCTGGGGGCTTCGAGCAGTACTTC. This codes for CASSLSGGFEQYF.

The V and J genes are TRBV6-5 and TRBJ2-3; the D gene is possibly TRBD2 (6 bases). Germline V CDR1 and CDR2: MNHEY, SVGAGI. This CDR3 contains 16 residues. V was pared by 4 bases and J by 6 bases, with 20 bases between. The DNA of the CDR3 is TGTGCCAGCAGTTCCATAAGGGACGGGGGTATGGATACGCAGTATTTT. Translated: CASSSIRDGGMDTQYF.

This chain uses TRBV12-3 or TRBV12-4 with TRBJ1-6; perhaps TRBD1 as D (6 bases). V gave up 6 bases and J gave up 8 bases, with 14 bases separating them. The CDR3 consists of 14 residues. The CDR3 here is CASRGGSIDSPLHF. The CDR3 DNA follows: TGTGCCAGCAGAGGGGGAAGTATCGATTCACCCCTCCACTTT.

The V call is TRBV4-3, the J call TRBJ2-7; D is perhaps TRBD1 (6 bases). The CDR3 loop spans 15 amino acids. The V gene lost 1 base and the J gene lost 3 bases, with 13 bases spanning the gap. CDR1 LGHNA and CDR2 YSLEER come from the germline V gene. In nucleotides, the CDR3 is TGCGCCAGCAGCCAAGTTTGGCAGGGGATCTACGAGCAGTACTTC. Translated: CASSQVWQGIYEQYF.

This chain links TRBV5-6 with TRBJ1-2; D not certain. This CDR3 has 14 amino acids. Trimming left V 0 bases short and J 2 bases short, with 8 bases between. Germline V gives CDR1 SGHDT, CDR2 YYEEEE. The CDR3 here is CASSLVEENYGYTF. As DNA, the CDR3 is TGTGCCAGCAGCTTGGTTGAGGAAAACTATGGCTACACCTTC.

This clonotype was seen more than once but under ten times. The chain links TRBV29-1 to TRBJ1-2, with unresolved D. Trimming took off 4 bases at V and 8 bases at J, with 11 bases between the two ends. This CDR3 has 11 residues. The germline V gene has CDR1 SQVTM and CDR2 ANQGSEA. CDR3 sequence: CSVVGVEGYTF. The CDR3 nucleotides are TGCAGCGTTGTCGGGGTAGAGGGCTACACCTTC.

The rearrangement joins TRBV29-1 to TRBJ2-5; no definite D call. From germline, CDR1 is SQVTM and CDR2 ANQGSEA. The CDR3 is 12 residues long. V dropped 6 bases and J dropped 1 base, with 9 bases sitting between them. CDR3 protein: CSVIGLQETQYF. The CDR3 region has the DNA TGCAGCGTGATCGGGCTCCAAGAGACCCAGTACTTC. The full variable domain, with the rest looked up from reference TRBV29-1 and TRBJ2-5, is SAVISQKPSRDICQRGTSLTIQCQVDSQVTMMFWYRQQPGQSLTLIATANQGSEATYESGFVIDKFPISRPNLTFSTLTVSNMSPEDSSIYLCSVIGLQETQYFGPGTRLLVL.

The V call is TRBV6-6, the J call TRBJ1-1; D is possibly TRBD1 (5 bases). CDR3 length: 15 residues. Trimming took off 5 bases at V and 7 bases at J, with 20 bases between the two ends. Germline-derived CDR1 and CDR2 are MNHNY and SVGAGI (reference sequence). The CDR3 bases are TGTGCCAGCAGTACGCTACTCGGGGGGTCGGATGAAGCTTTCTTT. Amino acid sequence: CASSTLLGGSDEAFF.

The CDR3 reads CASSPISTYTGELFF. DNA for the CDR3: TGTGCCAGCAGCCCTATTTCAACATATACCGGGGAGCTGTTTTTT. This chain joins TRBV7-9 and TRBJ2-2, with D uncertain. The CDR3 is made up of 15 amino acids. V was trimmed by 5 bases and J by 5 bases, leaving 15 bases between them. Looked up from germline, CDR1 is SEHNR and CDR2 is FQNEAQ (reference sequence).

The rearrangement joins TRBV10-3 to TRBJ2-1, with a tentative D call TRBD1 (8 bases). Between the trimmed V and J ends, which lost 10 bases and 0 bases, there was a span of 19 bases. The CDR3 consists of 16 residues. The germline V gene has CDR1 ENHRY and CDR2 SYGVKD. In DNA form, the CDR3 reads TGTGCCAGGGATACAGGGGGGGAAAGCTCCTACAATGAGCAGTTCTTC. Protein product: CARDTGGESSYNEQFF.

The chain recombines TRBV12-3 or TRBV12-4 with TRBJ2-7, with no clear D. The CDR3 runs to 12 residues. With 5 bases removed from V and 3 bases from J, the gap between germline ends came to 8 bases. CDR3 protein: CASSTVVYEQYF. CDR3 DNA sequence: TGTGCCAGCAGTACAGTAGTCTACGAGCAGTACTTC.

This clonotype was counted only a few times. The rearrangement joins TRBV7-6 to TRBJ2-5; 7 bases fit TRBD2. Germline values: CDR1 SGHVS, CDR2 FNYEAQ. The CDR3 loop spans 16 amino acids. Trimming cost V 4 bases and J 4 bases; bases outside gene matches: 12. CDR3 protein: CASSSIPGLQLETQYF. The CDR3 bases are TGTGCCAGCAGCTCGATACCGGGACTACAGTTAGAGACCCAGTACTTC. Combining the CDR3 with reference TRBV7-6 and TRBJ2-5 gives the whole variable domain GAGVSQSPRYKVTKRGQDVALRCDPISGHVSLYWYRQALGQGPEFLTYFNYEAQQDKSGLPNDRFSAERPEGSISTLTIQRTEQRDSAMYRCASSSIPGLQLETQYFGPGTRLLVL.

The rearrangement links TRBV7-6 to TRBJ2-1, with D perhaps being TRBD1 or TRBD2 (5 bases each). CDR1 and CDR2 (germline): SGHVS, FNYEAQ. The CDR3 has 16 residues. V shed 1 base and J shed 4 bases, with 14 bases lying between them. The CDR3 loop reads CASSLEGSRWYNEQFF. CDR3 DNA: TGTGCCAGCAGCTTAGAGGGGAGTCGGTGGTACAATGAGCAGTTCTTC.

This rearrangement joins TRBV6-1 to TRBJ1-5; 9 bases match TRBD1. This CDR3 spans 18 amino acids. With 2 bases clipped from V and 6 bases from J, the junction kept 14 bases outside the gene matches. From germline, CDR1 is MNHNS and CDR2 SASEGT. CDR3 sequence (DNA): TGTGCCAGCAGTGAAATATGGGACAGGGTTTATTTCGGTCAGCCCCAGCATTTT. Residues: CASSEIWDRVYFGQPQHF.

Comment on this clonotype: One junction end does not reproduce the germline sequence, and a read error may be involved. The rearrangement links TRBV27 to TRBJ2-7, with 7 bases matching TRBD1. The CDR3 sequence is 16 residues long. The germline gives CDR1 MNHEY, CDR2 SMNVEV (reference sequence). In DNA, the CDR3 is TGTGCCGGCAGTTTATTTGCAGGGGACAGCTCCTACGAGCAGTACTTC. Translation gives CAGSLFAGDSSYEQYF.